This TCR beta chain was identified in a study of PD-1 blockade in classical Hodgkin lymphoma. CDR1 is SGHDN, CDR2 FVKESK, per germline. Trimming left V 0 bases short and J 1 base short, with 12 bases between. This CDR3 is 17 amino acids long. Here immunoSEQ multiplex PCR was the method, and the copy in TCRdb shows in-frame clones only, minus some. The profile covers under 130,000 clones, with roughly 87% appearing a single time and 15% to 20% taken by the ten largest. Time point here: cycle 4 day 1 (C4D1), after 6 weeks of nivolumab. Relapses following autologous stem cell transplantation were seen in all patients, with brentuximab vedotin exposure varying.

This clonotype was sampled from a human donor with classical Hodgkin lymphoma. The V and J genes are TRBV14 and TRBJ1-4; possibly TRBD1 for D (5 bases). Sequences were derived from peripheral blood mononuclear cells (PBMCs), sampled before the fourth cycle of nivolumab. This CDR3 reads CASSQDRPGLTNEKLFF. The CDR3, as DNA: TGTGCCAGCAGCCAAGACAGGCCGGGACTAACTAATGAAAAACTGTTTTTT.